The sequence of this T cell receptor (beta chain) was determined in a study of neoadjuvant anti-PD-1 for oral cavity cancer. Study context: Before surgery, most patients got three to four biweekly 3 mg/kg nivolumab doses. Patients without progression received a fourth nivolumab dose around day 43, then surgical resection on days 50-56. General study results and limits: Non-responders to neoadjuvant nivolumab had significantly more clonal PBMC T cells than responders.

Assay used: immunoSEQ multiplex PCR; TCRdb lists only in-frame clones, some missing. Found here are some 66,000 clones, around 83% of them singletons; the top ten hold more than 3%. These newly diagnosed stage II-IVA oral cavity squamous cell carcinoma patients had no prior systemic or radiation treatment. V was shortened by 2 bases and J by 4 bases, with 9 bases between the two germline ends. The germline CDR1 and CDR2 sequences are KGHSH and LQKENI. This CDR3 is built from 14 residues. Concerning this clone itself: Its antigen is still unknown.

The sequence was collected from a person between 40 and 85 years old with oral cavity squamous cell carcinoma. The gene calls are TRBV18 and TRBJ1-3; D is uncertain. The sequences come from PBMCs, collected before nivolumab (anti-PD-1) treatment. The CDR3 sequence: CASSPAGYGNTIYF. DNA for the CDR3: TGTGCCAGCTCACCAGCGGGTTACGGAAACACCATATATTTT.